The next 8 T cell receptor beta chains were all read from a single sample in a study of T cell responses to AZD1222 COVID-19 vaccine. The assay was immunoSEQ multiplex PCR, and TCRdb's table has in-frame clones only and misses some. The sample records 110,000 to 150,000 clones, 80% to 95% being singletons. The sample in question was peripheral blood, obtained 28 days after the second AZD1222 dose. These receptors all come from an adult who received the AZD1222 COVID-19 vaccine.

The V gene is TRBV9, the J gene TRBJ1-2; 8 bases agree with TRBD1. J was trimmed by 8 bases and V by 0 bases; bases with no gene match: 12. Germline V gene data show CDR1 as SGDLS and CDR2 as YYNGEE. This CDR3 is built from 16 residues. The DNA of the CDR3 is TGTGCCAGCAGCGTAGAAGGTGGGCAGGGGGCGGGCGGCTACACCTTC. It is translated as CASSVEGGQGAGGYTF.

V usage is TRBV24-1 and J usage is TRBJ2-2; perhaps TRBD2 as D (6 bases). V lost 5 bases, J lost 3 bases, and 12 bases lay in between. This CDR3 region has 15 residues. From germline, CDR1 is KGHDR and CDR2 SFDVKD. The CDR3 sequence: CATSVAGGDTGELFF. The CDR3, as DNA: TGTGCCACCAGTGTGGCAGGAGGGGACACCGGGGAGCTGTTTTTT.

This CDR3 is CASSVAASDTQYF. The CDR3 DNA follows: TGTGCCAGCAGCGTAGCGGCCTCGGATACGCAGTATTTT. The chain combines TRBV9 with TRBJ2-3; no clear D gene. V was trimmed by 0 bases and J by 6 bases, leaving 8 bases between them. The germline gives CDR1 SGDLS, CDR2 YYNGEE. The CDR3 totals 13 residues.

The chain joins TRBV4-1 to TRBJ2-3; D call uncertain. CDR3 size: 11 residues. Germline V lookup: CDR1 MGHRA, CDR2 YSYEKL. Trimming removed 6 bases from V and 3 bases from J, with 4 bases in between. CDR3 sequence: CASRETDTQYF. CDR3 nucleotides: TGCGCCAGCAGGGAAACAGATACGCAGTATTTT.

This chain uses TRBV29-1 with TRBJ2-7, with a possible D match to TRBD1 (6 bases). V was trimmed by 1 base and J by 5 bases, leaving 12 bases between them. Germline-derived CDR1 and CDR2 are SQVTM and ANQGSEA. This CDR3 is 13 amino acids long. The CDR3 DNA reads TGCAGCGTTGAAGTCAACAGGGACCACGAGCAGTACTTC. Its translation: CSVEVNRDHEQYF.

The chain employs TRBV4-3 and TRBJ2-7; D remains unclear. V was trimmed by 4 bases and J by 0 bases, leaving 13 bases between them. Per germline, CDR1 LGHNA and CDR2 YSLEER. The CDR3 extends over 15 amino acids. CDR3 nucleotide sequence: TGCGCCAGCAGCCCCGGGCCGGCCAACTCCTACGAGCAGTACTTC. It codes for CASSPGPANSYEQYF.

The gene calls are TRBV4-3 and TRBJ2-5; 11 bases agree with TRBD2. J gave up 3 bases and V 6 bases, and 0 bases lay outside the gene matches. Germline values: CDR1 LGHNA, CDR2 YSLEER. This CDR3 has 13 residues. CDR3 nucleotides: TGCGCCAGCAGGGGACTAGCGGAAGAGACCCAGTACTTC. The encoded protein is CASRGLAEETQYF.

This rearrangement joins TRBV28 to TRBJ2-7, with a possible D match to TRBD1 (6 bases). V was pared by 3 bases and J by 8 bases, with 20 bases between. The CDR3 spans 15 residues. Looked up from germline, CDR1 is MDHEN and CDR2 is SYDVKM. The CDR3 protein is CASSFSQGIATKQYF. The DNA for the CDR3 is TGTGCCAGCAGTTTTTCCCAGGGGATAGCTACGAAGCAGTACTTC.